A single sample gave rise to the 11 T cell receptor beta chains below, sequenced in a study of glioma-infiltrating T cells after dendritic cell vaccination. TCRdb's table, derived via immunoSEQ multiplex PCR, lists solely in-frame clones and lacks some. The table lists almost 65,000 clones, 75% to 90% of them singletons. The sequencing here drew on blood, taken before dendritic cell vaccination. These receptors all stem from a human donor with glioblastoma.

The chain employs TRBV4-2 and TRBJ2-2; D is perhaps TRBD1 (5 bases). The CDR3 loop spans 16 amino acids. The germline CDR1 and CDR2 sequences are LGHNA and YNFKEQ. The V end was cut by 1 base, the J end by 7 bases, with 16 bases between. The CDR3 loop reads CASSQGRISQGGELFF. CDR3 sequence (DNA): TGTGCCAGCAGCCAAGGCCGGATAAGCCAGGGCGGGGAGCTGTTTTTT.

The chain joins TRBV7-9 to TRBJ2-7; a possible D gene is TRBD2 (5 bases). Germline V gene sequence: CDR1 SEHNR, CDR2 FQNEAQ (reference sequence). V dropped 5 bases and J dropped 0 bases, with 11 bases sitting between them. There are 14 residues in the CDR3. Here the CDR3 DNA reads TGTGCCAGCAGCCTCTCAGCGGTCTCCTACGAGCAGTACTTC. Amino acids: CASSLSAVSYEQYF.

The rearrangement links TRBV6-1 to TRBJ2-4; tentative D call: TRBD1 (6 bases). CDR1 and CDR2 (germline): MNHNS, SASEGT. The CDR3 length is 15 residues. Trimming removed 2 bases at V and 1 base at J, with 9 bases between. The CDR3 DNA reads as TGTGCCAGCAGTGAAACAGGGCTGGCCAAAAACATTCAGTACTTC. Translation gives CASSETGLAKNIQYF.

The chain has TRBV14 and TRBJ1-1; D remains unclear. Germline values: CDR1 SGHDN, CDR2 FVKESK. This CDR3 spans 15 amino acids. V was shortened by 1 base and J by 1 base, with 10 bases between the two germline ends. The CDR3 DNA is TGTGCCAGCAGCCAAGGTTCTACAGCGAACACTGAAGCTTTCTTT. Protein product: CASSQGSTANTEAFF.

This chain connects TRBV28 to TRBJ2-7; possible D gene TRBD2, 6 bases. Germline CDR1 reads MDHEN; CDR2 reads SYDVKM. The length of the CDR3 is 11 residues. The V end was cut by 5 bases, the J end by 7 bases, with 9 bases between. CDR3 coding DNA: TGTGCCAGCAGTCTGGAGGGGGAGCAGTACTTC. Translated, it gives CASSLEGEQYF.

This chain joins TRBV28 and TRBJ1-5; 7 bases fit TRBD1. V lost 3 bases and J lost 7; bases outside the gene matches: 9. The V gene's germline CDR1 is MDHEN and CDR2 SYDVKM. The CDR3 extends over 15 amino acids. The CDR3, as DNA: TGTGCCAGCAGTTTGGGCGACAGGGACAACCAGCCCCAGCATTTT. Protein product: CASSLGDRDNQPQHF.

The chain uses TRBV5-6 and TRBJ2-1; 7 nucleotides align to TRBD2. The CDR3 covers 14 residues. V gave up 4 bases and J gave up 5 bases; unmatched junction bases: 6. Germline V CDR1 and CDR2: SGHDT, YYEEEE. CDR3 protein: CASSPREGHNEQFF. Written as DNA, the CDR3 is TGTGCCAGCAGCCCTAGGGAGGGGCACAATGAGCAGTTCTTC.

This chain connects TRBV7-5 to TRBJ2-3; TRBD2 reflects the table's D call only, with no check against the DNA. TRBV7-5 corresponds to a pseudogene. CDR3 length equals 14 residues. CDR3: CARSPTRRPHTQYF. The CDR3 DNA sequence: TGTGCCAGAAGCCCAACTAGAAGGCCCCATACGCAGTATTTT.

The chain recombines TRBV19 with TRBJ2-1; TRBD2 aligns across 7 bases. Trimming at V came to 0 bases and at J to 0 bases, leaving 2 bases not matched to a gene. The CDR3 contains 16 residues. CDR1 and CDR2 (germline): LNHDA, SQIVND (reference sequence). Written as DNA, the CDR3 is TGTGCCAGTAGTATAGAGACTAGCCGCTCCTACAATGAGCAGTTCTTC. The encoded protein is CASSIETSRSYNEQFF.

The chain links TRBV5-1 to TRBJ2-5; 7 bases line up with TRBD1. This CDR3 has 14 amino acids. Germline V CDR1 and CDR2: SGHRS, YFSETQ. V lost 3 bases, J lost 5 bases, and 7 bases stayed unmatched. This chain's CDR3 is CASSWQGVRETQYF. CDR3 coding DNA: TGCGCCAGCAGCTGGCAGGGGGTTAGGGAGACCCAGTACTTC.

The chain combines TRBV5-1 with TRBJ2-1, with TRBD2 as a possible D gene (7 bases). The CDR3 length is 15 residues. Trimming took off 4 bases at V and 8 bases at J, with 19 bases between the two ends. From germline, CDR1 is SGHRS and CDR2 YFSETQ. In DNA form, the CDR3 reads TGCGCCAGCAGCCCTGGTGGGGGGGCGAGGTATGAGCAGTTCTTC. Encoded protein: CASSPGGGARYEQFF.